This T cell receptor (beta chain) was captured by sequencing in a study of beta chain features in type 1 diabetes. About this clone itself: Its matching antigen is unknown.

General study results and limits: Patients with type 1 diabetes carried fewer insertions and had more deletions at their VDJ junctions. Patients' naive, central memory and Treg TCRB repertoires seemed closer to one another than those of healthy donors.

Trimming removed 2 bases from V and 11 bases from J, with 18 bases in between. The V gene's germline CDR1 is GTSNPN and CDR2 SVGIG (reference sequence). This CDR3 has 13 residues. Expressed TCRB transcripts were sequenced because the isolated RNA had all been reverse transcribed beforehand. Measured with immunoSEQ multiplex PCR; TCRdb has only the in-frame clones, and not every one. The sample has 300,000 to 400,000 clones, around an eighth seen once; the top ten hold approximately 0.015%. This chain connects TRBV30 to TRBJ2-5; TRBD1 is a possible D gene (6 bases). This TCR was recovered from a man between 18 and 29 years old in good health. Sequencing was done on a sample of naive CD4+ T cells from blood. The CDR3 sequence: CAWSTTDSQKQYF. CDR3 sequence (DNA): TGTGCCTGGAGTACAACGGACAGTCAAAAGCAGTACTTC. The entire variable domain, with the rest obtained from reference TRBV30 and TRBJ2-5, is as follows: SQTIHQWPATLVQPVGSPLSLECTVEGTSNPNLYWYRQAAGRGLQLLFYSVGIGQISSEVPQNLSASRPQDRQFILSSKKLLLSDSGFYLCAWSTTDSQKQYFGPGTRLLVL.